This T cell receptor beta chain emerged from a study of OX40 agonist ivuxolimab in advanced cancers. Overall study context: It was ivuxolimab, an agonistic anti-OX40 (CD134) antibody, that patients were treated with. Study-wide findings and caveats: Mean expanded clone counts were higher in CD8+ than CD4+ T cells.

The CDR3 extends over 16 amino acids. Germline-derived CDR1 and CDR2 are SGHTA and FQGNSA. Assay used: immunoSEQ multiplex PCR; TCRdb lists only in-frame clones, some missing. The profile covers tens of thousands of clones, with roughly 89% appearing a single time and about 1.6% taken by the ten largest. Concerning this clone itself: Its antigen is undetermined.

The investigators sampled blood at baseline, at cycle 4 day 1, and at cycle 7 day 1. The origin of this receptor is an adult with an advanced solid tumor such as melanoma, head and neck, liver or kidney cancer. The chain links TRBV7-2 to TRBJ2-5; TRBD2 aligns across 9 bases. The closer fit of TRBJ2-7 to the DNA end suggests the J call may be wrong. Here the sequenced sample was CD4+ or CD8+ T cells sorted from blood, taken in a trial of the OX40 agonist ivuxolimab. CDR3 amino acids: CASSHASGTLSYEQYF. The CDR3 DNA follows: TGTGCCAGCAGCCACGCTAGCGGGACTCTCTCCTACGAGCAGTACTTC.